Given below is one T cell receptor (beta chain) in context. Sequencing was performed with immunoSEQ multiplex PCR; in TCRdb, only in-frame clones are kept and a portion is missing. In the table there are about 530,000 clones, roughly 89% of which are singletons. The data stem from a study of blood T cell repertoires in COVID-19. Across the study: The United States, Italy and Spain provided the acute and convalescent COVID-19 samples. In each case, the material was cDNA or gDNA derived from T cells, B-cell-depleted T cells, or PBMCs.

The CDR3 spans 13 residues. Trimming stripped 5 bases from V and 4 bases from J, with 10 bases between. Germline V CDR1 and CDR2: KGHDR, SFDVKD. Seattle patients were enrolled while actively infected and followed longitudinally. The sequence was obtained from a woman aged 50 to 60 with COVID-19, enrolled during active disease. The V and J genes are TRBV24-1 and TRBJ1-2; D possibly corresponds to TRBD1 (5 bases). The sequencing input was peripheral blood. The DNA of the CDR3 is TGTGCCACCAGTGCCTGGGACTTCTATGGCTACACCTTC. Residues: CATSAWDFYGYTF.